This T cell receptor (beta chain) was captured in a study of regulatory T cells in long-lasting Graves disease. The overall study: Positivity for TSH receptor antibodies plus over 5 years of antithyroid drugs meant persistent Graves' disease.

Study-level findings and limits: With approximately 2,500 shared public clonotypes, persistent patients exceeded new patients, who shared 950 to 1,000. TRBV28, TRBJ1-2 and TRBJ2-5 were segments that persistent disease favored.

Time point defined: persistent/refractory GD, antithyroid drugs over 5 years with positive TRAb. PBMCs provided the RNA from which the TCR library was made. EDTA tubes were used for drawing 8 to 9 milliliters of peripheral blood. As for this clonotype: Its antigen is unknown.

According to the study, TCR beta libraries were built with iRepertoire HTBI primers and CDR3-region Arm-PCR. In TCRdb, the multiplex PCR reads were re-called with MiXCR into one record per CDR3 protein. Of 600,000 to 850,000 distinct CDR3 sequences listed, about 30% are singletons. V was clipped by 1 base and J by 3 bases, with 9 bases between them. CDR1 and CDR2 (germline): LNHNV, YYDKDF (reference sequence). The CDR3 has 15 residues. The receptor's source is a female donor with Graves disease. Sequenced material: peripheral blood mononuclear cells (PBMCs), taken when the disease was refractory, from a patient treated with antithyroid drugs. The rearrangement joins TRBV15 to TRBJ1-4; D is unresolved. The CDR3 sequence is CATSRAAASNEKLFF. DNA of the CDR3: TGTGCCACCAGCAGAGCGGCGGCTTCTAATGAAAAACTGTTTTTT.